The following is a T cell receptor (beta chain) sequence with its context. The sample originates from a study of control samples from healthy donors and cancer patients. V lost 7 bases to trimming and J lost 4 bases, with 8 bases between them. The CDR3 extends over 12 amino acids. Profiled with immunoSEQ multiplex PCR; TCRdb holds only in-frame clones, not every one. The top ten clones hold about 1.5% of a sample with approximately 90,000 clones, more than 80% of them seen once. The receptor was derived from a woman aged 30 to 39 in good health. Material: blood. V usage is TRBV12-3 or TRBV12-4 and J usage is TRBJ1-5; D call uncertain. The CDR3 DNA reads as TGTGCCAGCACAAGAGGTAATCAGCCCCAGCATTTT. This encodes CASTRGNQPQHF.